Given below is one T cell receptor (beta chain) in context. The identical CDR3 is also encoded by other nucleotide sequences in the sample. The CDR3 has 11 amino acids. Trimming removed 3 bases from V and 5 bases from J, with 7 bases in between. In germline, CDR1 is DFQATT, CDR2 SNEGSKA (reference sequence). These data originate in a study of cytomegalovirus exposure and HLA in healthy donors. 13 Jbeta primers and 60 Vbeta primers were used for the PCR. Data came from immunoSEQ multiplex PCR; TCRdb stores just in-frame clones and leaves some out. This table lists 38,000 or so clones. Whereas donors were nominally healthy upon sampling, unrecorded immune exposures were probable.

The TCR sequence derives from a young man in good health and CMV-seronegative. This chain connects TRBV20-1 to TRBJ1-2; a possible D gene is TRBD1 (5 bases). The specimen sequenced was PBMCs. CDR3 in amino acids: CSARAGYGYTF. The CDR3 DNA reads TGCAGTGCTAGGGCAGGGTATGGCTACACCTTC.